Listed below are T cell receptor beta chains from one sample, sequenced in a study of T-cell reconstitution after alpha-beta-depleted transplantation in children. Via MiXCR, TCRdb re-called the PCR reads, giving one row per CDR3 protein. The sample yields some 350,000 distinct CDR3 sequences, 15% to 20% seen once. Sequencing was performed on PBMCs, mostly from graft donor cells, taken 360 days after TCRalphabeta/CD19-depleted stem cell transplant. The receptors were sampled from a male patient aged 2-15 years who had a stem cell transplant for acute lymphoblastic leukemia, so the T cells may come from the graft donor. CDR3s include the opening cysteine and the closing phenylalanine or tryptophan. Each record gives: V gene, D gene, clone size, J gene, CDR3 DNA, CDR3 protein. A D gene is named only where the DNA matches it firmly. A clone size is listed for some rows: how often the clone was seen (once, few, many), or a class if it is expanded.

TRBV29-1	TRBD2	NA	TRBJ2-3	TGCAGCGTTGAACCTTACAGGACGACTAGCGACTACACAGATACGCAGTATTTT	CSVEPYRTTSDYTDTQYF
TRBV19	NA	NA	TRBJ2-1	TGTGCCAGTCGACAGTCCGATGAGCAGTTCTTC	CASRQSDEQFF
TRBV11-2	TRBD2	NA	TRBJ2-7	TGTGCCAGCAGCTACAGCGGGGGAAGCTCCTACGAGCAGTACTTC	CASSYSGGSSYEQYF
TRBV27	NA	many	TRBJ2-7	TGTGCCAGCAGTTCCGCCTACGAGCAGTACTTC	CASSSAYEQYF
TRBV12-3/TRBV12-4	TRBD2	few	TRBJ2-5	TGTGCCAGCAGTTTTGGGCGGACTAGCACAGAGACCCAGTACTTC	CASSFGRTSTETQYF
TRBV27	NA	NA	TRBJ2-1	TGTGCCAGCAGTCTCGATCCGGGACTCCCAGGGGATGAGCAGTTCTTC	CASSLDPGLPGDEQFF
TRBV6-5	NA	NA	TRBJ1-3	TGTGCCAGCACTTGGAGGGCCTACTCTGGAAACACCATATATTTT	CASTWRAYSGNTIYF
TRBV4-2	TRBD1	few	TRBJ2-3	TGTGCCAGCAGCGCCTCCGGGACAGGATACACAGATACGCAGTATTTT	CASSASGTGYTDTQYF
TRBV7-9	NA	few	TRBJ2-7	TGTGCCAGCAGCTTATGGACAGCGCTAGGCTCCTACGAGCAGTACTTC	CASSLWTALGSYEQYF
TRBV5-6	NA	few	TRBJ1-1	TGTGCCAGCAGCTTGGGGGACACCGGTAACACTGAAGCTTTCTTT	CASSLGDTGNTEAFF
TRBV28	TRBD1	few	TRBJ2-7	TGTGCCAGCAGGAGGACAGGGATACCCTACGAGCAGTACTTC	CASRRTGIPYEQYF
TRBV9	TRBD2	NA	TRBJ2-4	TGTGCCAGCAGCGACCCTGGACCTGAGGGCCTCAGCGGGAAAAGGGTCTGGGCCAAAAACATTCAGTACTTC	CASSDPGPEGLSGKRVWAKNIQYF
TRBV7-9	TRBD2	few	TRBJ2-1	TGTGCCAGCAGCCTAACTAGCGGGAGCGATGAGCAGTTCTTC	CASSLTSGSDEQFF
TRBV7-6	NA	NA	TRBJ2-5	TGTGCCAGCAGCTTAGGCGGGCCAGGGACCCAGTACTTC	CASSLGGPGTQYF
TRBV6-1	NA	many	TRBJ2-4	TGTGCCAGCGAGTGGAGGGTGTCGGCCAAAAACATTCAGTACTTC	CASEWRVSAKNIQYF
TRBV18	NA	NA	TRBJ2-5	TGTGCCAGCTCACCAATGAAAATGAAGGAGACCCAGTACTTC	CASSPMKMKETQYF
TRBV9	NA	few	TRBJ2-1	TGTGCCAGCAGCAGGCGACTAGGGAATGAGCAGTTCTTC	CASSRRLGNEQFF
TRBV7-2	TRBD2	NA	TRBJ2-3	TGTGCCAGCAGCTTAGAGGCGGGAGGGAGAGCAGATACGCAGTATTTT	CASSLEAGGRADTQYF
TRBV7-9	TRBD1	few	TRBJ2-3	TGTGCCAGCAGCTTAACGACAGGGAAATCTAGCACAGATACGCAGTATTTT	CASSLTTGKSSTDTQYF
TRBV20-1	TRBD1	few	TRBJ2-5	TGCAGTGCTCTTGGACAGGGCCAAGAGACCCAGTACTTC	CSALGQGQETQYF
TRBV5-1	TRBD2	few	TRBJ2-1	TGCGCCAGCAGCTCAGGGACTAGCGGGCGACCCGGGAATGAGCAGTTCTTC	CASSSGTSGRPGNEQFF
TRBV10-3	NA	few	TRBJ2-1	TGTGCCATCAGCCCCGCGCGCGACGAGCAGTTCTTC	CAISPARDEQFF